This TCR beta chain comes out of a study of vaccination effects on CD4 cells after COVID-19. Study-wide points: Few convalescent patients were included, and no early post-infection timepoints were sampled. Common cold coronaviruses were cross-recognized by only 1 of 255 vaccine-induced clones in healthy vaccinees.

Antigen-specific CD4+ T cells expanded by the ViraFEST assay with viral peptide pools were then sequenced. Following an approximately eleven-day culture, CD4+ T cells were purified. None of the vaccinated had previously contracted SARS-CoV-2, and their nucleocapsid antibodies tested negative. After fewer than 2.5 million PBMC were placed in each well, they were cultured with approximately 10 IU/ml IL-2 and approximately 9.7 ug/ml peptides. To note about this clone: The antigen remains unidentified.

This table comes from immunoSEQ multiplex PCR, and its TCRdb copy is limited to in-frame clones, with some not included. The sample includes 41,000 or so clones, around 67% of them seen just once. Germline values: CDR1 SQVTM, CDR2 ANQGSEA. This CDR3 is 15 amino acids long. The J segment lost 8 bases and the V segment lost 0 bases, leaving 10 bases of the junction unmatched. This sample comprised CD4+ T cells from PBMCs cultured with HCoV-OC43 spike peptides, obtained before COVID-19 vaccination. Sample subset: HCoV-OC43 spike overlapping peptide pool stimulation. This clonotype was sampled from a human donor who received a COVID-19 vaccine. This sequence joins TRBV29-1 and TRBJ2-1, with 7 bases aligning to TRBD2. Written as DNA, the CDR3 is TGCAGCGTTGAAGAGTTGGAGCGGGGAGGGCATGAGCAGTTCTTC. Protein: CSVEELERGGHEQFF.